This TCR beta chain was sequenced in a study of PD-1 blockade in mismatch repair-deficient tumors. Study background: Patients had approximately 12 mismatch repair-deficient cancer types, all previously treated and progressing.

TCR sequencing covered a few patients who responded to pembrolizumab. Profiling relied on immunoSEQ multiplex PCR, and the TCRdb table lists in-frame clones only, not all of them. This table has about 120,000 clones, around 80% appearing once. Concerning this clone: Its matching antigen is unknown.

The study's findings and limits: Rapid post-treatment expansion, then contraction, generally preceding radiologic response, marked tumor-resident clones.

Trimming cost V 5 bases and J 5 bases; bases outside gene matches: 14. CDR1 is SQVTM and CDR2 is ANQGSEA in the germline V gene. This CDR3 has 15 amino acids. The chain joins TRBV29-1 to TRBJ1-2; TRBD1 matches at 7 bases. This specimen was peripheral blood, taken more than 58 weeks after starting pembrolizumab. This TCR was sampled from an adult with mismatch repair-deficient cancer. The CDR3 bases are TGCAGCGTTCTCGGAGAGCAGGGGGTAGGGTATGGCTACACCTTC. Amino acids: CSVLGEQGVGYGYTF.